One and the same sample provided the 19 T cell receptor beta chains below, sequenced in a study of T cells in Graves' hyperthyroidism and ophthalmopathy. What was amplified from RNA transcripts were TCR beta CDR3 regions. Initially, a first-round RT-PCR of the TCR CDR3 employed the HTBI primer set. MiXCR was run by TCRdb on the multiplex PCR reads, yielding one entry per CDR3 protein. The sample shows approximately 380,000 distinct CDR3 sequences, about 18% of them seen only once. The sample taken for sequencing was blood. These receptors were collected from a woman in her late teens or twenties with Graves' hyperthyroidism.

With regard to this clonotype: A single base separates this from a much larger clone, so it may be a read error. The V and J genes are TRBV6-1 and TRBJ1-5; D is possibly TRBD1 (5 bases). V lost 3 bases and J lost 3, with 12 bases in between. Per the germline V gene, CDR1 is MNHNS and CDR2 is SASEGT. The CDR3 is 15 amino acids. This CDR3 is CASSEGPPFNQPQHF. The DNA for the CDR3 is TGTGCCAGCAGTGAGGGACCACCTTTCAATCAGCCCCAGCATTTT.

This rearrangement joins TRBV7-2 to TRBJ1-1, with D maybe TRBD1 (6 bases). Trimming stripped 6 bases from V and 3 bases from J, with 17 bases between. Per the germline V gene, CDR1 is SGHTA and CDR2 is FQGNSA. CDR3 length: 15 amino acids. The CDR3: CASSQRGGRHTEAFF. CDR3 DNA: TGTGCCAGCAGTCAACGGGGGGGGCGACACACTGAAGCTTTCTTT.

This clonotype was seen more than once but under ten times. The J gene is TRBJ2-6, the V gene TRBV11-2; no reliable D call. The V gene's germline CDR1 is SGHAT and CDR2 FQNNGV. There are 15 residues in the CDR3. Trimming stripped 5 bases from V and 4 bases from J, with 12 bases between. CDR3 amino acids: CASSPRTPGANVLTF. Written as DNA, the CDR3 is TGTGCCAGCAGCCCGAGAACCCCCGGGGCCAACGTCCTGACTTTC. Full variable domain (remainder filled in from reference TRBV11-2 and TRBJ2-6): EAGVAQSPRYKIIEKRQSVAFWCNPISGHATLYWYQQILGQGPKLLIQFQNNGVVDDSQLPKDRFSAERLKGVDSTLKIQPAKLEDSAVYLCASSPRTPGANVLTFGAGSRLTVL.

This clonotype was seen repeatedly, ten times or more. The chain employs TRBV10-3 and TRBJ2-7; maybe TRBD1 (5 bases). The CDR3 runs to 11 residues. The V gene lost 7 bases and the J gene lost 6 bases, with 10 bases spanning the gap. In germline, CDR1 is ENHRY, CDR2 SYGVKD. The CDR3 protein is CAITRQSEQYF. In DNA form, the CDR3 reads TGTGCCATCACGAGACAGAGCGAGCAGTACTTC.

V gene TRBV7-2 combines with J gene TRBJ1-2; no clear D. Germline-derived CDR1 and CDR2 are SGHTA and FQGNSA. The CDR3 runs to 14 residues. Trimming shortened V by 2 bases and J by 4 bases, and 11 bases separated the two germline ends. The CDR3 coding sequence is TGTGCCAGCAGCTTATCTGCCCTCGGCTATGGCTACACCTTC. Translation gives CASSLSALGYGYTF.

This clonotype was counted at least ten times. This chain links TRBV29-1 with TRBJ1-2; 10 bases are a match to TRBD1. Trimming removed 4 bases from V and 5 bases from J; junction bases left unmatched: 4. Germline CDR1 SQVTM, CDR2 ANQGSEA. The CDR3 is made up of 13 amino acids. CDR3 loop: CSVAQGQGYGYTF. CDR3 bases: TGCAGCGTTGCACAGGGACAGGGGTATGGCTACACCTTC.

This clonotype was counted ten times or more. J is TRBJ2-5 and V is TRBV9, with a possible D match to TRBD1 (5 bases). Germline CDR1 reads SGDLS; CDR2 reads YYNGEE. Trimming cost V 0 bases and J 5 bases, with 8 bases left between them. This CDR3 region has 13 residues. The CDR3 nucleotides read TGTGCCAGCAGCGTAGATAAGGGGGAGACCCAGTACTTC. This translates into CASSVDKGETQYF.

In this sample, this clonotype turned up a few times. This chain links TRBV18 with TRBJ2-2; D remains ambiguous. The CDR3 totals 13 residues. V was clipped by 6 bases and J by 0 bases, with 5 bases between them. Germline CDR1 reads KGHSH; CDR2 reads LQKENI. The CDR3 region is CASSNSNTGELFF. For the CDR3, the DNA is TGTGCCAGCTCGAATTCGAACACCGGGGAGCTGTTTTTT.

This clonotype was seen only a few times. This chain joins TRBV29-1 and TRBJ2-7; TRBD2 aligns across 11 bases. The CDR3 extends over 14 amino acids. Germline V CDR1 and CDR2: SQVTM, ANQGSEA. CDR3 in amino acids: CSPPLAGGPYEQYF. The CDR3 DNA is TGCAGTCCCCCCCTAGCGGGGGGCCCCTACGAGCAGTACTTC.

The V and J genes are TRBV11-2 and TRBJ1-2, with D perhaps matching TRBD1 (6 bases). The germline CDR1 and CDR2 sequences are SGHAT and FQNNGV. Trimming took 5 bases from V and 2 from J, leaving 24 bases between them. The CDR3 is 18 residues long. The CDR3 sequence: CASSPVPGHPNGNYGYTF. DNA for the CDR3: TGTGCCAGCAGCCCCGTCCCGGGACATCCAAACGGAAACTATGGCTACACCTTC.

At least ten counts were recorded for this clonotype. The V call is TRBV28, the J call TRBJ1-1, with unresolved D. Deletions cut 3 bases from V and 4 bases from J, with 12 bases between. CDR1 MDHEN and CDR2 SYDVKM come from the germline V gene. The CDR3 length is 14 residues. In nucleotides, the CDR3 is TGTGCCAGCAGTTTTGCCATTACCGGCACTGAAGCTTTCTTT. Translating gives CASSFAITGTEAFF. Together with reference TRBV28 and TRBJ1-1, the CDR3 gives the full variable domain: DVKVTQSSRYLVKRTGEKVFLECVQDMDHENMFWYRQDPGLGLRLIYFSYDVKMKEKGDIPEGYSVSREKKERFSLILESASTNQTSMYLCASSFAITGTEAFFGQGTRLTVV.

This clonotype showed up many times. The CDR3 sequence is CASSFLGAGELFF. CDR3 DNA sequence: TGTGCCAGCAGTTTCTTAGGGGCCGGGGAGCTGTTTTTT. V and J are TRBV28 and TRBJ2-2, with D possibly TRBD1 on 5 matching bases. CDR3 size: 13 residues. The germline V and J ends were trimmed by 3 bases and 6 bases, with 8 bases remaining between them. Germline CDR1 reads MDHEN; CDR2 reads SYDVKM.

This clonotype was seen repeatedly, ten times or more. The chain carries TRBV6-1 and TRBJ1-5; 7 bases line up with TRBD1. The germline V gene encodes CDR1 MNHNS and CDR2 SASEGT. V lost 6 bases, J lost 3 bases, and 8 bases stayed unmatched. This CDR3 is built from 15 residues. The CDR3 DNA is TGTGCCAGCAGCTGGACAGGCCCATTCAATCAGCCCCAGCATTTT. Translation gives CASSWTGPFNQPQHF.

A note on this clonotype: Mismatch with germline at one junction end may stem from a read error. V usage is TRBV6-4 and J usage is TRBJ1-5; 7 bases align to TRBD1. The CDR3 length is 15 residues. Germline V gene data show CDR1 as MRHNA and CDR2 as SNTAGT. CDR3 sequence: CASSERTGGNQPKHF. CDR3 bases: TGTGCCAGCAGTGAACGGACAGGTGGTAATCAGCCCAAGCATTTT.

The sample holds many counts of this clonotype. An end of the junction differs from the germline gene, which may be a read error. This chain links TRBV28 with TRBJ1-6; 9 bases fit TRBD1. This CDR3 is built from 15 residues. Germline CDR1 MDHEN, CDR2 SYDVKM. The DNA for the CDR3 is TGTGCCAGCACTTTAGGGGGACAGGGTCTTTCACCCCTCCACTTT. It yields the protein CASTLGGQGLSPLHF.

The sample holds many counts of this clonotype. The genes are TRBV18 and TRBJ1-1; D possibly corresponds to TRBD1 (5 bases). The CDR3 runs 15 residues. Looked up from germline, CDR1 is KGHSH and CDR2 is LQKENI. The V gene lost 0 bases and the J gene lost 3 bases, with 11 bases spanning the gap. DNA for the CDR3: TGTGCCAGCTCACCACCGAACCCGGGACACACTGAAGCTTTCTTT. Translated, it gives CASSPPNPGHTEAFF.

This clonotype was counted ten times or more. The chain combines TRBV11-2 with TRBJ2-7; no clear D gene. The V and J ends lost 8 bases and 3 bases respectively, with 20 bases between them. In germline, CDR1 is SGHAT, CDR2 FQNNGV. The CDR3 loop spans 15 amino acids. The CDR3 sequence: CASGGVRSKYYEQYF. In DNA form, the CDR3 reads TGTGCCAGCGGTGGGGTCCGTTCTAAGTACTACGAGCAGTACTTC. The variable domain in full, completed from reference TRBV11-2 and TRBJ2-7, reads EAGVAQSPRYKIIEKRQSVAFWCNPISGHATLYWYQQILGQGPKLLIQFQNNGVVDDSQLPKDRFSAERLKGVDSTLKIQPAKLEDSAVYLCASGGVRSKYYEQYFGPGTRLTVT.

This clonotype appeared many times. The chain recombines TRBV20-1 with TRBJ2-5, with 7 bases aligning to TRBD2. The CDR3 is 18 amino acids. CDR1 and CDR2 (germline): DFQATT, SNEGSKA (reference sequence). The trim removed 2 bases at V and 2 bases at J, leaving 17 bases unmatched. DNA for the CDR3: TGCAGTGCTAGAACCCCGGGACTATACCGCACCCCACAAGAGACCCAGTACTTC. This encodes CSARTPGLYRTPQETQYF.

This clonotype was found many times. The chain links TRBV2 to TRBJ1-2; D not resolved. The V gene's germline CDR1 is SNHLY and CDR2 FYNNEI. The V and J ends lost 6 bases and 5 bases respectively, with 16 bases between them. This CDR3 is 14 amino acids long. CDR3 DNA sequence: TGTGCCAGCAGATACACGGGAGTTGGGTATGGCTACACCTTC. Its protein product is CASRYTGVGYGYTF.